One and the same sample provided the 17 T cell receptor beta chains below, sequenced in a study of T-cell reconstitution after alpha-beta-depleted transplantation in children. Molecular barcoding with unique molecular identifiers was used for the TCRbeta library. TCRdb ran MiXCR on the PCR reads and lists one entry per CDR3 protein. The sample carries roughly 200,000 distinct CDR3 sequences, approximately 10% recorded once. Material: PBMCs, obtained before TCRalphabeta/CD19-depleted stem cell transplant. These receptors all come from a child in the first two years of life with acute myeloid leukemia, due to receive a stem cell transplant.

At least ten counts were recorded for this clonotype. The gene calls are TRBV27 and TRBJ2-2; 8 bases are shared with TRBD2. The V gene end was trimmed by 6 bases and the J gene end by 5 bases; junction bases not matched to a gene: 2. CDR1 and CDR2 (germline): MNHEY, SMNVEV (reference sequence). CDR3 length equals 13 residues. CDR3 protein: CASRQRGTGELFF. DNA for the CDR3: TGTGCCAGCAGACAGCGGGGGACCGGGGAGCTGTTTTTT.

This clonotype has ten or more counts. This chain links TRBV6-5 with TRBJ1-5; 8 bases fit TRBD1. V shed 6 bases, J shed 2 bases, and the junction held 6 bases outside the gene matches. Looked up from germline, CDR1 is MNHEY and CDR2 is SVGAGI. CDR3 length: 15 residues. The DNA of the CDR3 is TGTGCCAGCAGCCGACCGGGACAGGGCAATCAGCCCCAGCATTTT. This encodes CASSRPGQGNQPQHF.

This clonotype was counted a few times. The V call is TRBV19, the J call TRBJ2-7; 11 bases align to TRBD2. The germline V gene encodes CDR1 LNHDA and CDR2 SQIVND (reference sequence). The CDR3 has 16 residues. V shed 6 bases and J 6 bases; nucleotides not matched to a gene: 13. The CDR3, as DNA: TGTGCCAGTAGCAAGACCGGGACTAGCGGATTCGGCGAGCAGTACTTC. Its protein is CASSKTGTSGFGEQYF.

In this sample, this clonotype turned up many times. CDR3 DNA: TGTGCCAGCTCGACCGGGACAGGTTTCACCGGGGAGCTGTTTTTT. Translated, it gives CASSTGTGFTGELFF. The gene calls are TRBV18 and TRBJ2-2, with TRBD1 matching 8 bases. Germline V gene data show CDR1 as KGHSH and CDR2 as LQKENI. Trimming cost V 6 bases and J 4 bases; bases outside gene matches: 7. The CDR3 loop spans 15 amino acids.

This clonotype was found many times. V usage is TRBV20-1 and J usage is TRBJ2-1; 9 bases line up with TRBD2. This CDR3 region has 15 residues. Trimming took 2 bases from V and 3 from J; bases not matched to a gene: 5. CDR1 is DFQATT and CDR2 is SNEGSKA in the germline V gene (reference sequence). CDR3 loop: CSARLMTSGYNEQFF. The CDR3 DNA reads as TGCAGTGCTAGACTAATGACTAGCGGCTACAATGAGCAGTTCTTC.

At least ten counts were recorded for this clonotype. V and J are TRBV7-2 and TRBJ2-1; TRBD2 matches 9 bases. Germline CDR1 SGHTA, CDR2 FQGNSA. V lost 3 bases, J lost 7 bases, and 16 bases stayed unmatched. The CDR3 has 18 amino acids. DNA of the CDR3: TGTGCCAGCAGCTTCACTGCAATTAGCGGGAGAGGGTGGAATGAGCAGTTCTTC. It codes for CASSFTAISGRGWNEQFF.

There are many counts of this clonotype. The chain joins TRBV5-1 to TRBJ2-7; perhaps TRBD1 as D (6 bases). V gave up 0 bases and J gave up 5 bases, with 6 bases separating them. The CDR3 has 12 amino acids. Germline V lookup: CDR1 SGHRS, CDR2 YFSETQ. In DNA form, the CDR3 reads TGCGCCAGCAGCTTGGACAGGGACGAGCAGTACTTC. As protein: CASSLDRDEQYF.

This clonotype was seen repeatedly, ten times or more. The V and J genes are TRBV15 and TRBJ2-1, with TRBD2 as a possible D gene (6 bases). Trimming cost V 5 bases and J 5 bases, with 10 bases left between them. The CDR3 runs 13 residues. Germline V gene sequence: CDR1 LNHNV, CDR2 YYDKDF (reference sequence). CDR3 loop: CATSQDYNNEQFF. The CDR3 nucleotides read TGTGCCACCAGCCAGGACTACAACAATGAGCAGTTCTTC.

On this clonotype itself: A much larger clone differs by one base, so this may be a read error. The rearrangement joins TRBV5-1 to TRBJ2-3; TRBD1 matches 10 bases. CDR1 and CDR2 (germline): SGHRS, YFSETQ. The CDR3 covers 16 residues. The CDR3 nucleotides are TGCGCCAGAAGCTTACCGGGACAGGGGAGCCCATATACGCAGTATTTT. This encodes CARSLPGQGSPYTQYF.

In this sample, this clonotype turned up a few times. The chain couples TRBV4-1 to TRBJ2-7; TRBD2 agrees at 9 bases. Per germline, CDR1 MGHRA and CDR2 YSYEKL. Trimming took 4 bases from V and 3 from J; bases not matched to a gene: 7. The CDR3 is 15 amino acids. The CDR3: CASSRGGAGGYEQYF. The CDR3 nucleotides read TGCGCCAGCAGCCGGGGTGGAGCGGGGGGCTACGAGCAGTACTTC.

This clonotype was counted between two and nine times. CDR3 sequence: CASGLVLLAGFYEQYF. The CDR3, as DNA: TGTGCTAGTGGTTTGGTCTTACTAGCGGGGTTCTACGAGCAGTACTTC. The gene calls are TRBV12-5 and TRBJ2-7, with TRBD2 matching 10 bases. There are 16 residues in the CDR3. The ends lost 0 bases at V and 3 bases at J; junction bases unmatched: 5. Per the germline V gene, CDR1 is LGHNT and CDR2 is FRNRAP.

This clonotype has only a few counts. The V gene is TRBV11-3, the J gene TRBJ2-5; a weak D match, TRBD1 (5 bases). The CDR3 runs 13 residues. CDR1 and CDR2 from the germline V gene are SGHNT and YENEEA. V gave up 5 bases and J gave up 5 bases, with 12 bases separating them. CDR3 sequence (DNA): TGTGCCAGCAGCCGTATGAAGGGGGAGACCCAGTACTTC. This gives the protein CASSRMKGETQYF.

There are many counts of this clonotype. The rearrangement joins TRBV4-2 to TRBJ2-5; 11 bases map to TRBD1. This CDR3 spans 16 amino acids. CDR1 and CDR2 (germline): LGHNA, YNFKEQ. After removal of 1 base from V and 5 bases from J, the junction contained 6 bases not matched to a gene. The CDR3 sequence: CASSQVGTGGRETQYF. CDR3 in DNA: TGTGCCAGCAGCCAAGTGGGGACAGGGGGTCGCGAGACCCAGTACTTC.

This clonotype has at least ten counts. The chain couples TRBV5-1 to TRBJ2-7; 8 nucleotides match TRBD1. Germline V lookup: CDR1 SGHRS, CDR2 YFSETQ. J was trimmed by 1 base and V by 1 base; bases with no gene match: 7. The CDR3 spans 16 residues. The CDR3 is CASSLPTGTGSYEQYF. CDR3 coding DNA: TGCGCCAGCAGCTTGCCGACCGGGACAGGATCCTACGAGCAGTACTTC.

This clonotype occurred many times. The rearrangement uses TRBV6-2 or TRBV6-3 and TRBJ2-1; 8 nucleotides match TRBD2. Germline trimming cut 6 bases from V and 1 base from J; bases unmatched to any gene: 23. CDR1 and CDR2 from the germline V gene are MNHEY and SVGEGT. The CDR3 covers 21 residues. In nucleotides, the CDR3 is TGTGCCAGCAGCCCTCCGAAGACGGGACTAGTAAGAATAGGGTCCTACAATGAGCAGTTCTTC. Translating gives CASSPPKTGLVRIGSYNEQFF.

Many counts were recorded for this clonotype. The CDR3, as DNA: TGTGCCAGCAGTGCACCTAGCGGGAGGATAAACGAGCAGTACTTC. Protein sequence: CASSAPSGRINEQYF. This sequence joins TRBV28 and TRBJ2-7, with TRBD2 matching over 11 bases. The ends lost 5 bases at V and 5 bases at J; junction bases unmatched: 8. Germline V gene lookup returns CDR1 MDHEN and CDR2 SYDVKM. The CDR3 extends over 15 amino acids. The full variable domain, in which reference TRBV28 and TRBJ2-7 provide the parts outside the CDR3, is DVKVTQSSRYLVKRTGEKVFLECVQDMDHENMFWYRQDPGLGLRLIYFSYDVKMKEKGDIPEGYSVSREKKERFSLILESASTNQTSMYLCASSAPSGRINEQYFGPGTRLTVT.

At least ten counts were recorded for this clonotype. The gene calls are TRBV7-9 and TRBJ2-5; 8 nucleotides align to TRBD1. The CDR3 extends over 14 amino acids. Germline assignment: CDR1 SEHNR and CDR2 FQNEAQ (reference sequence). J was trimmed by 5 bases and V by 4 bases; bases with no gene match: 6. CDR3 loop: CASSSTGQEETQYF. Here the CDR3 DNA reads TGTGCCAGCAGCTCTACGGGACAGGAGGAGACCCAGTACTTC.